A few counts support the clone carrying this TCR beta chain. What it binds is not known. The entry originates in a study of cytomegalovirus exposure and HLA in healthy donors. The study, taken as a whole, reports: Reportedly, cytomegalovirus status was diagnosed with high sensitivity and specificity. According to the study, roughly 160 TCR beta chains were cytomegalovirus-associated.

This CDR3 contains 16 residues. V was cut by 2 bases and J by 1 base, with 15 bases left in between. Germline V CDR1 and CDR2: SGHDT, YYEEEE. Vbeta (60) and Jbeta (13) primers were used in the PCR. Using immunoSEQ multiplex PCR, the repertoire was profiled, and TCRdb retains in-frame clones only, with some absent. The table shows approximately 160,000 clones, with 77% occurring only once. This TCR derives from a woman between 40 and 55 years old in good health and CMV-seropositive. The chain recombines TRBV5-6 with TRBJ1-1, with D perhaps matching TRBD1 (6 bases). The sequenced sample was PBMCs. The CDR3 nucleotides read TGTGCCAGCAGCTTAGGTTTCGGGGGGCCGAACACTGAAGCTTTCTTT. As protein: CASSLGFGGPNTEAFF.